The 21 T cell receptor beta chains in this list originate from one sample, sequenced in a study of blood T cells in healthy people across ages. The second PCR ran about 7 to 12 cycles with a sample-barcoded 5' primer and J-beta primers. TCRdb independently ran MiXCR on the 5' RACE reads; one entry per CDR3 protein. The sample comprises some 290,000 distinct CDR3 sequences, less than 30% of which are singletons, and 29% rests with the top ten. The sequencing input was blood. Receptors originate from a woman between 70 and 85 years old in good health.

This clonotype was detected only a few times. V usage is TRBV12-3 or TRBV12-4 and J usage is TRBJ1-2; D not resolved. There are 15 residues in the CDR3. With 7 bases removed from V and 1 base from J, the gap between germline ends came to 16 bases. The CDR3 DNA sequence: TGTGCCAGCACCCCCCGTGCGGTCCTTAACTATGGCTACACCTTC. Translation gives CASTPRAVLNYGYTF.

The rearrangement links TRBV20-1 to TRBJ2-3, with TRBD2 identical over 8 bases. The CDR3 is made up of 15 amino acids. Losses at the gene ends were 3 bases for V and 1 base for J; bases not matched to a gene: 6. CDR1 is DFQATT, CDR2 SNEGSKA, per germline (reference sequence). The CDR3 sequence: CSARDLTSGTDTQYF. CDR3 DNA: TGCAGTGCTAGGGACTTGACTAGCGGCACAGATACGCAGTATTTT.

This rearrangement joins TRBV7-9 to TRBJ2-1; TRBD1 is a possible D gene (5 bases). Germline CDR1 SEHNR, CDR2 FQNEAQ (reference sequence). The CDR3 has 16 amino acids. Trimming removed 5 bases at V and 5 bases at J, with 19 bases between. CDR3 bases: TGTGCCAGCAGCGTAATTGCAGGGCGTGGGGACAATGAGCAGTTCTTC. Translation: CASSVIAGRGDNEQFF. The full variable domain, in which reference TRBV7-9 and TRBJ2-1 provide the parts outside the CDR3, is DTGVSQNPRHKITKRGQNVTFRCDPISEHNRLYWYRQTLGQGPEFLTYFQNEAQLEKSRLLSDRFSAERPKGSFSTLEIQRTEQGDSAMYLCASSVIAGRGDNEQFFGPGTRLTVL.

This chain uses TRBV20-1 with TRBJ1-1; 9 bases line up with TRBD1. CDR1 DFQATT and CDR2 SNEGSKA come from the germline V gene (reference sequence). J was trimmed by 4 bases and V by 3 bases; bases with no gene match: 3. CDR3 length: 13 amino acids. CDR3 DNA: TGCAGTGCTAGGGCGGACAGGGGCACTGAAGCTTTCTTT. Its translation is CSARADRGTEAFF.

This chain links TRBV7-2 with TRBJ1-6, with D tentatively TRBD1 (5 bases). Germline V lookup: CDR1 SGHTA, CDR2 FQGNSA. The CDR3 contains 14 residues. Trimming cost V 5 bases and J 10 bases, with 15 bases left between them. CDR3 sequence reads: CASSLKTVRSPLHF. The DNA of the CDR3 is TGTGCCAGCAGCCTCAAGACAGTGCGGTCACCCCTCCACTTT.

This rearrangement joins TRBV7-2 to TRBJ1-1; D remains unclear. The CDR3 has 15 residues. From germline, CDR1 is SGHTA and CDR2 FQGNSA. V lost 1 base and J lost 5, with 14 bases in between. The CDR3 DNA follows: TGTGCCAGCAGCTTAGGGCCCGGGCTGGAGACTGAAGCTTTCTTT. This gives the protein CASSLGPGLETEAFF.

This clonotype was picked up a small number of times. The CDR3 protein is CASSYAHEIYEQYF. CDR3 coding DNA: TGTGCCAGCAGTTATGCCCACGAAATCTACGAGCAGTACTTC. This chain uses TRBV6-2 or TRBV6-3 with TRBJ2-5; D gene ambiguous. Near its end, the DNA agrees better with TRBJ2-7, so the J call may be wrong. This CDR3 region has 14 residues. Germline V gene data show CDR1 as MNHEY and CDR2 as SVGEGT.

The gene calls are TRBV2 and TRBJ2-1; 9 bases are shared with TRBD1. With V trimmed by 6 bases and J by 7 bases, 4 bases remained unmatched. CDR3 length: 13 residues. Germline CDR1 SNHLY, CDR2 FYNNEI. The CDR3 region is CASSGQGRNEQFF. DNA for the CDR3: TGTGCCAGCAGCGGACAGGGGCGGAATGAGCAGTTCTTC.

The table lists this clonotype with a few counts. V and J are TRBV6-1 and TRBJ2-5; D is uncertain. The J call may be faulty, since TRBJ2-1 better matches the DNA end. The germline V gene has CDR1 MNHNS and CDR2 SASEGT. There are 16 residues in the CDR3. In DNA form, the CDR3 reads TGTGCCAGCAGTACCCCAACGACCCGCAACTACAATGAGCAGTTCTTC. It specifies CASSTPTTRNYNEQFF.

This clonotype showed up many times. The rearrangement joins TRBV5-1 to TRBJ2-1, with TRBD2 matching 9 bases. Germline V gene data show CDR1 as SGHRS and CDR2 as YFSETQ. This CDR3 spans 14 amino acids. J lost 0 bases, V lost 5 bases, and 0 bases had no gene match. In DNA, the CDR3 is TGCGCCAGCAGGCGGGAGGGCTCCTACAATGAGCAGTTCTTC. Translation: CASRREGSYNEQFF.

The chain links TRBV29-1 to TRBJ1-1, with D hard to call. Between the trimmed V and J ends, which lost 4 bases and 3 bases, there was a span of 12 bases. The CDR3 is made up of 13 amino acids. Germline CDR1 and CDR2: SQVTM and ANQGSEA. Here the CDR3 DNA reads TGCAGCGTTGTTGGGCAACATTACACTGAAGCTTTCTTT. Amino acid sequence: CSVVGQHYTEAFF.

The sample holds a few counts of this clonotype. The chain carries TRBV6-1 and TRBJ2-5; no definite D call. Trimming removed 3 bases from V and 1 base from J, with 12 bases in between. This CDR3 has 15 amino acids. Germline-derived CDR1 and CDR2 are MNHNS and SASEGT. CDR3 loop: CASSDLPGRQETQYF. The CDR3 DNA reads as TGTGCCAGCAGTGATCTGCCAGGACGCCAAGAGACCCAGTACTTC.

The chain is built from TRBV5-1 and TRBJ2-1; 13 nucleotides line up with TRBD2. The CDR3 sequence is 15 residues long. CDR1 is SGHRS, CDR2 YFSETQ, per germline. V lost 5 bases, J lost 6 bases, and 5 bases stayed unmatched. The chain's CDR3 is CASRPTSGRGNEQFF. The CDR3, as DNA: TGCGCCAGCAGACCTACTAGCGGGAGGGGCAATGAGCAGTTCTTC.

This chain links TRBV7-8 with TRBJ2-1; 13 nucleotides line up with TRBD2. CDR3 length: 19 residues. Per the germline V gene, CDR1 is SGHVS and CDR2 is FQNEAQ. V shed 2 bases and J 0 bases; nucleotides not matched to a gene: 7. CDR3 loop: CASSLRRLAGGRSYNEQFF. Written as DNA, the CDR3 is TGTGCCAGCAGCTTAAGGAGACTAGCGGGAGGTCGCTCCTACAATGAGCAGTTCTTC.

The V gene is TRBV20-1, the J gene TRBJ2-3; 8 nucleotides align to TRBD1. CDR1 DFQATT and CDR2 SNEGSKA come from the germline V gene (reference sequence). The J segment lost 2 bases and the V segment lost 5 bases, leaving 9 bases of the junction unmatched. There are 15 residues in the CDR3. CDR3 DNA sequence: TGCAGTGCTGTCCCGGGACAGGAGAACACAGATACGCAGTATTTT. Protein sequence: CSAVPGQENTDTQYF.

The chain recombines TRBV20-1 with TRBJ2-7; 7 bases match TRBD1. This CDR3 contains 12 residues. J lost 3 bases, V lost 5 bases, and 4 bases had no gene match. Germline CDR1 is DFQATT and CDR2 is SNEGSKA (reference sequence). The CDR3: CSALTGVYEQYF. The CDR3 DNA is TGCAGTGCTTTAACAGGGGTCTACGAGCAGTACTTC.

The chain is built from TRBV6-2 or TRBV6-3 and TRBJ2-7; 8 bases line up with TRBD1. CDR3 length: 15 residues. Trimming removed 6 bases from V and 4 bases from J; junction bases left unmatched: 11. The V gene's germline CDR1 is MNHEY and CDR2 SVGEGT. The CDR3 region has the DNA TGTGCCAGCAGGGGGACCGGGACAGGAGATTACGAGCAGTACTTC. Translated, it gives CASRGTGTGDYEQYF.

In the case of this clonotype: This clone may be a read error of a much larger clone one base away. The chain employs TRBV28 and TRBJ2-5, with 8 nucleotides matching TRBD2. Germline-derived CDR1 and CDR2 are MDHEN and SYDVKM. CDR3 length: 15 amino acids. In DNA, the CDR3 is TGTGCCAGCAGACCCGCGGGAGGTGGTCAAGGGACCCAGTACTTC. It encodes CASRPAGGGQGTQYF.

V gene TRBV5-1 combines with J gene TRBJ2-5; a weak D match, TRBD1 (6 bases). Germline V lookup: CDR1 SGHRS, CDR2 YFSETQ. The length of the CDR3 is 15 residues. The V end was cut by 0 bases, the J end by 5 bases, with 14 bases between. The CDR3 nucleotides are TGCGCCAGCAGCTTGGATAACAGGGACGGGGAGACCCAGTACTTC. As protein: CASSLDNRDGETQYF.

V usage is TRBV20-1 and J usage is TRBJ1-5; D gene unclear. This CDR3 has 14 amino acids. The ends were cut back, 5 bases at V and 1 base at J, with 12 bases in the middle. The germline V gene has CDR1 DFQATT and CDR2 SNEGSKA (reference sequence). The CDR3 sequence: CSARRAESNQPQHF. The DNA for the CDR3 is TGCAGTGCTCGACGAGCAGAGAGCAATCAGCCCCAGCATTTT.

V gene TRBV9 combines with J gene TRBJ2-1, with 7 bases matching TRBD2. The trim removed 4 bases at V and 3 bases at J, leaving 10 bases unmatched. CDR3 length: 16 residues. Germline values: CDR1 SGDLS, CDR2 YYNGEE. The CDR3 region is CASSPPGRGIYNEQFF. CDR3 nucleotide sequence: TGTGCCAGCAGCCCCCCAGGGCGGGGGATCTACAATGAGCAGTTCTTC.